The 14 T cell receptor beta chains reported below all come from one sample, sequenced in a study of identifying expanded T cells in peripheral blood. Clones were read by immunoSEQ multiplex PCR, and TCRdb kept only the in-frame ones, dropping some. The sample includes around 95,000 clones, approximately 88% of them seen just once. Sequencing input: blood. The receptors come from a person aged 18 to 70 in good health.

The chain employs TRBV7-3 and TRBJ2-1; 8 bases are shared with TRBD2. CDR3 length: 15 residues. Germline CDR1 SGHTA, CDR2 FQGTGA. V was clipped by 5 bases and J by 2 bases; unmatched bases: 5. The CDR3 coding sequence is TGTGCCAGCAGCCCGAGCGGGGGCACCTACAATGAGCAGTTCTTC. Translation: CASSPSGGTYNEQFF.

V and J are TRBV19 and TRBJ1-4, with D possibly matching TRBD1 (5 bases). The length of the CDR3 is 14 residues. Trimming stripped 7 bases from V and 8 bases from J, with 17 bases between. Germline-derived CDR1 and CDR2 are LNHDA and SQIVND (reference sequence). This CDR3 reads CASNNRGLGEKLFF. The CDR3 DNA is TGTGCCAGTAATAATAGGGGACTTGGAGAAAAACTGTTTTTT.

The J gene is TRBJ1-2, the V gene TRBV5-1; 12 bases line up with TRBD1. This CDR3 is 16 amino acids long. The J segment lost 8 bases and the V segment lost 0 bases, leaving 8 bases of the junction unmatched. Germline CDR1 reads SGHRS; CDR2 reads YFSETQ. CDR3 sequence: CASSLGGTGGAKGYTF. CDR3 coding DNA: TGCGCCAGCAGCTTGGGAGGGACAGGGGGCGCGAAGGGCTACACCTTC.

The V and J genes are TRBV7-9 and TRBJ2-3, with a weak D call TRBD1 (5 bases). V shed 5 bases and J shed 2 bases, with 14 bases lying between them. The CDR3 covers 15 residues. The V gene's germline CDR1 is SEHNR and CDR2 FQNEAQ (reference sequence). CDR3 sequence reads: CASSPSQGFTDTQYF. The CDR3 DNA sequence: TGTGCCAGCAGCCCAAGTCAGGGATTCACAGATACGCAGTATTTT.

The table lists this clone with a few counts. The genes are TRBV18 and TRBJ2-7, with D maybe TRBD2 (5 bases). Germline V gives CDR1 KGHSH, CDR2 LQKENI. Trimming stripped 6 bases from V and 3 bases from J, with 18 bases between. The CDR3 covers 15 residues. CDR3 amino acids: CASSPQARVDYEQYF. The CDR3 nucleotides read TGTGCCAGCTCCCCTCAGGCGCGGGTCGACTACGAGCAGTACTTC.

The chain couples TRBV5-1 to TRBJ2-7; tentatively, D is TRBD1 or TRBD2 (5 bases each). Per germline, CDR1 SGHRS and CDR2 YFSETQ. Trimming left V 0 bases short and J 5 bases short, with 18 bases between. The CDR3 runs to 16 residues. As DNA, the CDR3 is TGCGCCAGCAGCTTGGTTCCGGCGCCCCGGGGCAACGAGCAGTACTTC. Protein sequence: CASSLVPAPRGNEQYF.

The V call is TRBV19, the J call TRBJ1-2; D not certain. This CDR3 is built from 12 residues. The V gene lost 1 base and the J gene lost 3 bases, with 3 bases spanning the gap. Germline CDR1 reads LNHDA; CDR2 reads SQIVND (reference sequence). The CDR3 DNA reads TGTGCCAGTAGTATAGTGGACTATGGCTACACCTTC. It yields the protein CASSIVDYGYTF. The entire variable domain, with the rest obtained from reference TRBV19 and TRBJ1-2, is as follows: DGGITQSPKYLFRKEGQNVTLSCEQNLNHDAMYWYRQDPGQGLRLIYYSQIVNDFQKGDIAEGYSVSREKKESFPLTVTSAQKNPTAFYLCASSIVDYGYTFGSGTRLTVV.

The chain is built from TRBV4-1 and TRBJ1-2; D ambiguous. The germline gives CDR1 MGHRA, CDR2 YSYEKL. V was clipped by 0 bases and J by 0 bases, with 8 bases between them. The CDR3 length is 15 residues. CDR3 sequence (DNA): TGCGCCAGCAGCCAAGAATCAGGTGCTAACTATGGCTACACCTTC. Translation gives CASSQESGANYGYTF.

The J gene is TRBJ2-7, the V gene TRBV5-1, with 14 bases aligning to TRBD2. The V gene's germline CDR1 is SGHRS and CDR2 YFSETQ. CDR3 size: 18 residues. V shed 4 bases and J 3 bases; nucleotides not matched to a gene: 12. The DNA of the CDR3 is TGCGCCAGCAGCCCGAGGACTAGCGGGAGGATGCAACGCTACGAGCAGTACTTC. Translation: CASSPRTSGRMQRYEQYF.

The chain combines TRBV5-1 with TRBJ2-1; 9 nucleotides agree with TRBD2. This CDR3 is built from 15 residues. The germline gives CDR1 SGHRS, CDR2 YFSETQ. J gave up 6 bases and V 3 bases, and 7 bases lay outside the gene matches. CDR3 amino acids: CASSSSGTSTNEQFF. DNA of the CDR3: TGCGCCAGCAGCTCCTCCGGGACTAGCACCAATGAGCAGTTCTTC.

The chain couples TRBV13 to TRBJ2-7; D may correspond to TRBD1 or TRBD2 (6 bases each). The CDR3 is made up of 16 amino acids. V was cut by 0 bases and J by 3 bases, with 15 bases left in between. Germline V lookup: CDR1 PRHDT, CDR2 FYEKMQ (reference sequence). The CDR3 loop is CASSLGGSPGVYEQYF. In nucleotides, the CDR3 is TGTGCCAGCAGCTTAGGCGGGAGCCCAGGGGTCTACGAGCAGTACTTC.

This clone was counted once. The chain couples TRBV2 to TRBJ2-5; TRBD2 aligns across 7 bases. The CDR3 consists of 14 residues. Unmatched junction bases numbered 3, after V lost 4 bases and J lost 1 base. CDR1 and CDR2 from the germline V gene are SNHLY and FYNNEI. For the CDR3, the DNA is TGTGCCAGCAGTGGTCAGCGGGGCCAAGAGACCCAGTACTTC. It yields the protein CASSGQRGQETQYF.

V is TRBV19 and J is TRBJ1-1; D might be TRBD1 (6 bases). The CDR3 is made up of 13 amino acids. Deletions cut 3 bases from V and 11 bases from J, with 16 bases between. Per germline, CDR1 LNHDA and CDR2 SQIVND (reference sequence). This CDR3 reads CASSIEDSQRAFF. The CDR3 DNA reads TGTGCCAGTAGTATCGAGGACAGCCAACGGGCTTTCTTT.

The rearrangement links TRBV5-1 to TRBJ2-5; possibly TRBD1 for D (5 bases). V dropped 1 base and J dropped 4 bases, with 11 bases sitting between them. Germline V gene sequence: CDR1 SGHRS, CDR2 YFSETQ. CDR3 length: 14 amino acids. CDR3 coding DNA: TGCGCCAGCAGCTTGTGGGGCGTCCCAGAGACCCAGTACTTC. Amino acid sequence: CASSLWGVPETQYF.